A single sample gave rise to the 26 T cell receptor beta chains below, sequenced in a study of blood T cell repertoires in COVID-19. TCRdb keeps only in-frame clones here, not all; method: immunoSEQ multiplex PCR. Seen here are just over 300,000 clones, 89% observed once, and the top ten hold around 1.9%. Sequences were obtained from peripheral blood. Source of these receptors: a woman in her 30s with COVID-19, enrolled during active disease.

The CDR3, as DNA: TGCGCCAGCAGCCAAGATCGCGGGGGCGGCCAGCCCCAGCATTTT. It is translated as CASSQDRGGGQPQHF. The V call is TRBV4-1, the J call TRBJ1-5; the D gene is possibly TRBD1 (6 bases). Per the germline V gene, CDR1 is MGHRA and CDR2 is YSYEKL. The CDR3 consists of 15 residues. With 0 bases removed from V and 7 bases from J, the gap between germline ends came to 13 bases.

This clone occurred once. This sequence joins TRBV11-1 and TRBJ1-6; TRBD1 aligns across 8 bases. The V gene end was trimmed by 2 bases and the J gene end by 14 bases; junction bases not matched to a gene: 2. Per germline, CDR1 SGHAT and CDR2 FQDESV (reference sequence). This CDR3 is built from 12 residues. The CDR3 is CASSLTDRALHF. CDR3 coding DNA: TGTGCCAGCAGCTTAACGGACAGGGCCCTCCACTTT.

This chain links TRBV7-2 with TRBJ1-5; a weak D match, TRBD1 (6 bases). The CDR3 is made up of 16 amino acids. V lost 3 bases to trimming and J lost 6 bases, with 18 bases between them. Looked up from germline, CDR1 is SGHTA and CDR2 is FQGNSA. The CDR3 loop is CASSFRGGGMAQPQHF. DNA for the CDR3: TGTGCCAGCAGCTTTCGGGGAGGGGGGATGGCTCAGCCCCAGCATTTT.

The CDR3 is CASSVGPGGAFF. CDR3 DNA sequence: TGTGCCAGCAGCGTAGGGCCGGGGGGAGCTTTCTTT. V and J are TRBV9 and TRBJ1-1; perhaps TRBD1 as D (5 bases). This CDR3 region has 12 residues. Germline lookup yields CDR1 SGDLS and CDR2 YYNGEE. V shed 0 bases and J shed 10 bases, with 10 bases lying between them.

The chain links TRBV28 to TRBJ2-3; TRBD2 might be the D (5 bases). The CDR3 is 15 residues long. Per the germline V gene, CDR1 is MDHEN and CDR2 is SYDVKM. V was pared by 4 bases and J by 3 bases, with 14 bases between. The CDR3 bases are TGTGCCAGCAGTTCCTTTGGAGGAGAAACAGATACGCAGTATTTT. Amino acids: CASSSFGGETDTQYF.

This clone was observed a handful of times. The rearrangement uses TRBV12-3 or TRBV12-4 and TRBJ1-4; D gene unclear. The CDR3 runs 12 residues. Trimming removed 5 bases from V and 4 bases from J, with 5 bases in between. The CDR3 DNA reads as TGTGCCAGCAGTCAGATTAATGAAAAACTGTTTTTT. Its translation is CASSQINEKLFF.

The gene calls are TRBV27 and TRBJ1-1, with D tentatively TRBD1 (5 bases). Germline values: CDR1 MNHEY, CDR2 SMNVEV (reference sequence). The CDR3 has 13 residues. V was clipped by 5 bases and J by 0 bases, with 7 bases between them. The CDR3 DNA follows: TGTGCCAGCAGTAAGGGGTTGAACACTGAAGCTTTCTTT. This gives the protein CASSKGLNTEAFF.

The rearrangement joins TRBV9 to TRBJ2-3, with 8 positions matching TRBD1. CDR1 and CDR2 from the germline V gene are SGDLS and YYNGEE. The CDR3 spans 15 residues. V was pared by 3 bases and J by 5 bases, with 8 bases of the junction left unmatched. The chain's CDR3 is CASSATGDGRDTQYF. Here the CDR3 DNA reads TGTGCCAGCAGCGCGACAGGGGATGGTAGAGATACGCAGTATTTT.

This clone occurred once. The genes are TRBV29-1 and TRBJ2-1; a weak D match, TRBD1 (5 bases). The CDR3 runs 10 residues. Germline-derived CDR1 and CDR2 are SQVTM and ANQGSEA. V lost 4 bases and J 9 bases, leaving 7 bases between the germline ends. The CDR3 spells CSVVGAEQFF. The CDR3, as DNA: TGCAGCGTTGTAGGGGCTGAGCAGTTCTTC.

The chain combines TRBV18 with TRBJ2-7, with TRBD1 matching 8 bases. Germline lookup yields CDR1 KGHSH and CDR2 LQKENI. The CDR3 has 15 amino acids. V lost 3 bases to trimming and J lost 0 bases; unmatched junction nucleotides: 4. The CDR3, as DNA: TGTGCCAGCTCACCCCCTACAGGGGGCTCCTACGAGCAGTACTTC. Translated, it gives CASSPPTGGSYEQYF. The complete variable domain, with remaining parts taken from reference TRBV18 and TRBJ2-7, reads NAGVMQNPRHLVRRRGQEARLRCSPMKGHSHVYWYRQLPEEGLKFMVYLQKENIIDESGMPKERFSAEFPKEGPSILRIQQVVRGDSAAYFCASSPPTGGSYEQYFGPGTRLTVT.

This rearrangement joins TRBV6-5 to TRBJ1-5, with D possibly TRBD1 on 5 matching bases. The CDR3 is made up of 14 amino acids. V lost 0 bases to trimming and J lost 7 bases, with 10 bases between them. Germline values: CDR1 MNHEY, CDR2 SVGAGI. In DNA form, the CDR3 reads TGTGCCAGCAGTTACTCGCCAGGGTCCCAGCCCCAGCATTTT. This codes for CASSYSPGSQPQHF.

V and J are TRBV10-2 and TRBJ1-1, with D perhaps matching TRBD1 (6 bases). Germline CDR1 is WSHSY and CDR2 is SAAADI. Trimming stripped 5 bases from V and 5 bases from J, with 9 bases between. CDR3 length: 12 amino acids. The CDR3 region is CASSQTGTEAFF. CDR3 DNA sequence: TGCGCCAGCAGTCAGACAGGAACTGAAGCTTTCTTT.

This clone was counted once. The V gene is TRBV7-3, the J gene TRBJ1-6; TRBD1 matches at 8 bases. CDR3 length equals 21 residues. J lost 6 bases, V lost 1 base, and 20 bases had no gene match. Germline CDR1 reads SGHTA; CDR2 reads FQGTGA. The CDR3 nucleotides are TGTGCCAGCAGCTTAAGGACGACAGGGGCCCGAGAACCGTATGGTAATTCACCCCTCCACTTT. Protein sequence: CASSLRTTGAREPYGNSPLHF. Full variable domain (outside the CDR3, taken from reference TRBV7-3 and TRBJ1-6): GAGVSQTPSNKVTEKGKYVELRCDPISGHTALYWYRQSLGQGPEFLIYFQGTGAADDSGLPNDRFFAVRPEGSVSTLKIQRTERGDSAVYLCASSLRTTGAREPYGNSPLHFGNGTRLTVT.

The chain couples TRBV6-1 to TRBJ1-2, with D perhaps TRBD1 (6 bases). Germline values: CDR1 MNHNS, CDR2 SASEGT. V was clipped by 1 base and J by 8 bases, with 17 bases between them. The CDR3 is 15 amino acids. This CDR3 is CASSEGKGGLYGYTF. As DNA, the CDR3 is TGTGCCAGCAGTGAAGGCAAAGGGGGTTTGTACGGCTACACCTTC.

The rearrangement links TRBV7-8 to TRBJ1-6, with 7 bases aligning to TRBD1. The ends lost 2 bases at V and 7 bases at J; junction bases unmatched: 5. Germline CDR1 and CDR2: SGHVS and FQNEAQ. The CDR3 has 15 residues. In DNA form, the CDR3 reads TGTGCCAGCAGCTTATTTGACAGGGTGAATTCACCCCTCCACTTT. Encoded protein: CASSLFDRVNSPLHF. Supplemented by reference TRBV7-8 and TRBJ1-6, the full variable domain reads GAGVSQSPRYKVAKRGQDVALRCDPISGHVSLFWYQQALGQGPEFLTYFQNEAQLDKSGLPSDRFFAERPEGSVSTLKIQRTQQEDSAVYLCASSLFDRVNSPLHFGNGTRLTVT.

J is TRBJ1-4 and V is TRBV10-3; D not certain. The V gene's germline CDR1 is ENHRY and CDR2 SYGVKD. V lost 2 bases, J lost 7 bases, and 5 bases lay in between. The CDR3 sequence is 12 residues long. CDR3 nucleotide sequence: TGTGCCATCAGTGAGCTCGGTGAAAAACTGTTTTTT. Translating it yields CAISELGEKLFF.

The V call is TRBV5-5, the J call TRBJ1-4; D is unclear. Germline lookup yields CDR1 SGHKS and CDR2 YYEKEE (reference sequence). There are 11 residues in the CDR3. With 3 bases removed from V and 11 bases from J, the gap between germline ends came to 8 bases. CDR3 nucleotide sequence: TGTGCCAGCAGCTCGTCGGAGAAACTGTTTTTT. Translated: CASSSSEKLFF.

The chain uses TRBV2 and TRBJ1-4; 8 bases map to TRBD1. The CDR3 length is 17 residues. Germline V gives CDR1 SNHLY, CDR2 FYNNEI. With V trimmed by 5 bases and J by 0 bases, 8 bases remained unmatched. DNA of the CDR3: TGTGCCAGCAGTAATCAAAGGACAGGGCCAACTAATGAAAAACTGTTTTTT. Translated: CASSNQRTGPTNEKLFF. The whole variable domain, remainder taken from reference TRBV2 and TRBJ1-4, is EPEVTQTPSHQVTQMGQEVILRCVPISNHLYFYWYRQILGQKVEFLVSFYNNEISEKSEIFDDQFSVERPDGSNFTLKIRSTKLEDSAMYFCASSNQRTGPTNEKLFFGSGTQLSVL.

The chain links TRBV14 to TRBJ1-1, with D possibly being TRBD1 (5 bases). Trimming shortened V by 0 bases and J by 7 bases, and 12 bases separated the two germline ends. The CDR3 consists of 14 residues. Germline loops: CDR1 SGHDN, CDR2 FVKESK. CDR3 nucleotide sequence: TGTGCCAGCAGCCAAGATACAGGACGGCATGAAGCTTTCTTT. This codes for CASSQDTGRHEAFF.

The genes are TRBV5-5 and TRBJ2-3; possibly TRBD1 for D (6 bases). V lost 0 bases and J 0 bases, leaving 11 bases between the germline ends. CDR3 length: 16 amino acids. The germline V gene has CDR1 SGHKS and CDR2 YYEKEE (reference sequence). The CDR3 nucleotides are TGTGCCAGCAGCTTGGAGGGGGTCTCTAGCACAGATACGCAGTATTTT. The encoded protein is CASSLEGVSSTDTQYF.

The gene calls are TRBV7-8 and TRBJ2-5, with TRBD1 identical over 10 bases. V was clipped by 5 bases and J by 4 bases; unmatched bases: 7. Germline CDR1 is SGHVS and CDR2 is FQNEAQ. This CDR3 has 15 amino acids. The CDR3 nucleotides are TGTGCCAGCAGCACGCGACAGGGGGCGGGAGAGACCCAGTACTTC. This sequence encodes CASSTRQGAGETQYF.

V usage is TRBV11-3 and J usage is TRBJ2-7; D possibly corresponds to TRBD1 (5 bases). Deletions cut 5 bases from V and 7 bases from J, with 12 bases between. The CDR3 totals 12 residues. CDR1 SGHNT and CDR2 YENEEA come from the germline V gene. CDR3 sequence: CASSIRVGEQYF. The CDR3 DNA reads as TGTGCCAGCAGCATCAGGGTGGGGGAGCAGTACTTC.

The V gene is TRBV28, the J gene TRBJ1-6; no clear D. This CDR3 has 13 amino acids. CDR1 and CDR2 from the germline V gene are MDHEN and SYDVKM. The V end lost 4 bases, the J end lost 8 bases, and 9 bases lay between the germline ends. CDR3 sequence reads: CASSSVVDSPLHF. CDR3 sequence (DNA): TGTGCCAGCAGTTCCGTCGTAGATTCACCCCTCCACTTT.

The chain recombines TRBV19 with TRBJ1-5; no clear D gene. Trimming shortened V by 0 bases and J by 0 bases, and 6 bases separated the two germline ends. Germline loops: CDR1 LNHDA, CDR2 SQIVND (reference sequence). The CDR3 length is 15 residues. The CDR3 nucleotides are TGTGCCAGTAGTATAGACAGTCTTAGCAATCAGCCCCAGCATTTT. This translates into CASSIDSLSNQPQHF.

J is TRBJ1-2 and V is TRBV5-4, with D tentatively TRBD1 (6 bases). The V gene lost 4 bases and the J gene lost 7 bases, with 23 bases spanning the gap. The CDR3 spans 16 residues. Germline V CDR1 and CDR2: SGHNT, YYREEE (reference sequence). The CDR3 reads CASSPPTKQGSVGYTF. The CDR3 bases are TGTGCCAGCAGCCCCCCAACGAAACAGGGATCGGTTGGCTACACCTTC.

The chain links TRBV11-3 to TRBJ1-1; TRBD1 might be the D (5 bases). CDR3 length equals 15 residues. Per the germline V gene, CDR1 is SGHNT and CDR2 is YENEEA. V lost 1 base and J 0 bases, leaving 9 bases between the germline ends. The CDR3 sequence: CASSLVAGMNTEAFF. The CDR3 DNA reads TGTGCCAGCAGCTTAGTGGCAGGGATGAACACTGAAGCTTTCTTT.